The rows below give T cell receptor beta chains drawn from one sample of a study of blood T cell repertoires in COVID-19. Only in-frame clones appear in the TCRdb table, and some are missing; sequencing was by immunoSEQ multiplex PCR. The sample records about 160,000 clones, roughly four fifths being singletons. What was sequenced was peripheral blood. The receptors originated from a human donor in a cohort sampled during active COVID-19. CDR3s include the opening cysteine and the closing phenylalanine or tryptophan. The order of the fields is J gene, D gene, clone size, V gene, CDR3 protein, CDR3 DNA. The D gene is left open where the match is weak. Only some rows state a clone size, as once, few, many or a class for expanded clones.

>TRBJ2-7|TRBD2|.|TRBV10-1
CASSPSGRAVEQYF
TGCGCCAGCAGTCCAAGCGGGAGGGCCGTCGAGCAGTACTTC
>TRBJ2-5|TRBD1|.|TRBV5-6
CASSFRQGQETQYF
TGTGCCAGCAGCTTCCGACAGGGACAAGAGACCCAGTACTTC
>TRBJ2-1|.|.|TRBV18
CASSPVRGGNNEQFF
TGTGCCAGCTCACCTGTGAGGGGAGGAAACAATGAGCAGTTCTTC
>TRBJ1-5|.|.|TRBV28
CASSFSLDRRIKYSNQPQHF
.
>TRBJ2-2|.|once|TRBV7-3
CASSLRRGNAGELFF
TGTGCCAGCAGCTTACGGAGGGGAAACGCCGGGGAGCTGTTTTTT
>TRBJ2-3|TRBD1|.|TRBV9
CASSARQGGSTDTQYF
TGTGCCAGCAGCGCCCGACAGGGTGGAAGCACAGATACGCAGTATTTT
>TRBJ2-5|.|.|TRBV6-5
CASSYYRGAQETQYF
TGTGCCAGCAGTTACTATCGGGGAGCCCAAGAGACCCAGTACTTC
>TRBJ2-7|TRBD2|.|TRBV27
CASSTKTPRGGPPYEQYF
TGTGCCAGCAGTACAAAAACGCCCCGGGGAGGGCCCCCGTACGAGCAGTACTTC
>TRBJ1-1|.|.|TRBV6-4
CASSVNSLNTEAFF
TGTGCCAGCAGTGTCAATAGCCTGAACACTGAAGCTTTCTTT
>TRBJ2-7|TRBD1|few|TRBV5-1
CASSPRNPGTGGTYEQYF
TGCGCCAGCAGCCCGCGAAACCCCGGGACAGGGGGTACCTACGAGCAGTACTTC
>TRBJ1-1|.|.|TRBV18
CASSRGEGRGLGTEAFF
TGTGCCAGCTCACGAGGAGAGGGGAGGGGGTTGGGCACTGAAGCTTTCTTT
>TRBJ2-3|.|.|TRBV10-2
CASSPPGTDTQYF
TGCGCCAGCAGTCCCCCCGGCACAGATACGCAGTATTTT
>TRBJ1-1|.|.|TRBV30
CAWGGLSSGRNTEAFF
TGTGCCTGGGGGGGACTTTCGAGTGGGCGGAACACTGAAGCTTTCTTT
>TRBJ2-7|.|.|TRBV14
CASSHYYEQYF
TGTGCCAGCAGCCACTACTACGAGCAGTACTTC
>TRBJ2-4|TRBD2|once|TRBV18
CASSPTSGSDIQYF
TGTGCCAGCTCACCGACTAGCGGGAGCGACATTCAGTACTTC
>TRBJ1-6|.|.|TRBV28
CASSGGSSGSLRTPLHF
TGTGCCAGCAGTGGGGGGTCAAGCGGCAGCCTACGAACACCCCTCCACTTT
>TRBJ2-7|TRBD2|.|TRBV6-5
CAGATGTSGSYEQYF
TGTGCCGGCGCCACCGGAACTAGCGGGTCCTACGAGCAGTACTTC
>TRBJ2-1|TRBD2|few|TRBV19
CASSTFGVRERNNEQFF
TGTGCCAGTAGTACATTCGGGGTGCGGGAGAGGAATAATGAGCAGTTCTTC
>TRBJ2-7|.|.|TRBV7-2
CASSLEEGLWSANEQYF
TGTGCCAGCAGCTTAGAGGAGGGACTTTGGTCAGCGAACGAGCAGTACTTC
>TRBJ2-2|.|.|TRBV9
CASSSQDSTRSNTGELFF
TGTGCCAGCAGCTCCCAGGACTCTACACGGTCGAACACCGGGGAGCTGTTTTTT
>TRBJ2-7|TRBD1|.|TRBV7-6
CASSLVTGMGYEQYF
TGTGCCAGCAGCTTAGTGACAGGGATGGGCTACGAGCAGTACTTC
>TRBJ1-3|.|.|TRBV7-9
CASSSRTEGFTIYF
TGTGCCAGCAGCTCCAGGACAGAAGGGTTTACCATATATTTT
>TRBJ2-3|TRBD1|.|TRBV5-6
CASSQGQGTDTQYF
TGTGCCAGCAGCCAAGGACAGGGCACAGATACGCAGTATTTT
>TRBJ1-2|.|.|TRBV24-1
CATSDFGREVGYTF
TGTGCCACCAGTGATTTTGGTCGGGAGGTTGGCTACACCTTC
>TRBJ1-6|TRBD1|.|TRBV6-6
CASSYEGQGNSPLHF
TGTGCCAGCAGTTACGAGGGACAGGGTAATTCACCCCTCCACTTT
>TRBJ2-5|TRBD2|.|TRBV5-4
CASSLPTSHQETQYF
TGTGCCAGCAGCCTCCCGACTAGCCACCAAGAGACCCAGTACTTC
>TRBJ2-1|TRBD2|.|TRBV19
CASSIFLAGMYEQFF
TGTGCCAGTAGTATATTTCTAGCGGGAATGTATGAGCAGTTCTTC
>TRBJ2-7|.|.|TRBV27
CASSLSSGGDYEQYF
TGTGCCAGCAGTTTATCTTCGGGCGGGGACTACGAGCAGTACTTC
>TRBJ1-3|TRBD1|.|TRBV5-8
CASSLGQGASGNTIYF
TGTGCCAGCAGCTTAGGACAGGGGGCGAGTGGAAACACCATATATTTT
>TRBJ2-3|TRBD2|many|TRBV7-3
CASSSTSGSPQSTDTQYF
TGTGCCAGCAGCTCCACTAGCGGGAGCCCCCAATCCACAGATACGCAGTATTTT
>TRBJ1-2|.|.|TRBV5-1
CASSNRATRGYTF
TGCGCCAGCAGCAACAGGGCCACCCGTGGCTACACCTTC
>TRBJ1-1|.|few|TRBV7-2
CASSSPTGNTEAFF
TGTGCCAGCAGCTCTCCGACAGGGAACACTGAAGCTTTCTTT
>TRBJ1-1|TRBD1|.|TRBV28
CASRRQGSTEAFF
TGTGCCAGCAGGAGACAGGGGAGCACTGAAGCTTTCTTT
>TRBJ1-2|.|.|TRBV7-8
CASSLAQGGDSNYGYTF
TGTGCCAGCAGCTTAGCGCAGGGCGGAGACTCTAACTATGGCTACACCTTC
>TRBJ2-7|.|many|TRBV2
CASRPRVNSYEQYF
TGTGCCAGCAGGCCCAGGGTAAACTCCTACGAGCAGTACTTC
>TRBJ2-6|.|once|TRBV5-1
CASSLMAAGANVLTF
TGCGCCAGCAGCTTGATGGCGGCTGGGGCCAACGTCCTGACTTTC
>TRBJ1-1|.|.|TRBV12-5
CASGRMGGAGATEAFF
TGTGCTAGTGGCCGAATGGGGGGCGCGGGGGCCACTGAAGCTTTCTTT
>TRBJ2-7|.|.|TRBV6-5
CASSYSAGASSYEQYF
TGTGCCAGCAGTTACTCGGCAGGGGCGAGCTCCTACGAGCAGTACTTC
>TRBJ2-7|TRBD1|.|TRBV6-2/TRBV6-3
CASSYGTGHYEQYF
TGTGCCAGCAGTTACGGGACAGGGCACTACGAGCAGTACTTC
>TRBJ1-2|TRBD1|.|TRBV12-3/TRBV12-4
CASQTGSYSYTF
TGTGCCAGCCAGACAGGGTCTTATAGTTACACCTTC
>TRBJ2-2|.|.|TRBV18
CASSSQGTNSELFF
TGTGCCAGCTCATCGCAGGGTACCAACTCGGAGCTGTTTTTT
>TRBJ2-2|TRBD1|.|TRBV7-3
CASSPGTGNTGELFF
TGTGCCAGCAGCCCCGGGACAGGGAACACCGGGGAGCTGTTTTTT
>TRBJ2-7|.|.|TRBV3-1/TRBV3-2
CASSRHDGEQYF
TGTGCCAGCAGCCGACACGACGGAGAGCAGTACTTC
>TRBJ2-5|.|.|TRBV5-1
CASSLLTDQETQYF
TGCGCCAGCAGCTTGTTAACTGACCAAGAGACCCAGTACTTC
>TRBJ1-5|.|once|TRBV7-8
CASSRTVGQPQHF
TGTGCCAGCAGCCGGACAGTCGGGCAGCCCCAGCATTTT
>TRBJ2-1|TRBD2|.|TRBV27
CASSLRGLAGVPNEQFF
TGTGCCAGCAGTTTACGGGGACTAGCGGGGGTTCCGAATGAGCAGTTCTTC